These T cell receptor beta chains were read from a single sample in a study of identical twins. MiXCR, applied by TCRdb to the 5' RACE reads, yields one record per CDR3 protein. This sample has 470,000 or so distinct CDR3 sequences, with roughly a quarter found just once. Another study also made use of these data, one on T cells expressing NK-cell markers.

The specimen was CD4+ T cells sorted from blood. The receptors were sampled from a woman younger than 30 in good health. Each CDR3 is given with its conserved first and last residue. Each record gives: V gene, D gene, J gene, clone size, CDR3 protein, CDR3 DNA. The D gene is left open where the match is weak. A clone size is listed for some rows: how often the clone was seen (once, few, many), or a class if it is expanded.

TRBV12-3/TRBV12-4	TRBD2	TRBJ2-2	many	CASSLRLAGTGELFF	TGTGCCAGCAGTCTCCGACTAGCGGGGACCGGGGAGCTGTTTTTT
TRBV6-2/TRBV6-3	TRBD2	TRBJ2-1	once	CASTDPASGISQSYNEQFF	TGTGCCAGCACCGACCCGGCTAGCGGGATTTCCCAATCCTACAATGAGCAGTTCTTC
TRBV29-1	-	TRBJ2-2	-	CSVGRGTNTGELFF	TGCAGCGTTGGGAGGGGAACGAACACCGGGGAGCTGTTTTTT
TRBV20-1	TRBD2	TRBJ2-2	few	CSARAGTSGMAGELFF	TGCAGTGCTAGGGCCGGGACTAGCGGGATGGCCGGGGAGCTGTTTTTT
TRBV6-5	-	TRBJ2-2	-	CASSYGGTGLGLFF	TGTGCCAGCAGTTACGGCGGGACTGGCCTCGGGCTGTTTTTT
TRBV6-1	TRBD2	TRBJ2-1	-	CASRPGLASYNEQFF	TGTGCCAGCAGGCCGGGACTAGCGTCCTACAATGAGCAGTTCTTC
TRBV25-1	-	TRBJ1-1	many	CASSEYTGSTEAFF	TGTGCCAGCAGTGAATATACCGGCAGCACTGAAGCTTTCTTT
TRBV10-3	TRBD1	TRBJ1-1	few	CAISPGTGFPAFF	TGTGCCATCAGTCCCGGGACAGGGTTTCCAGCTTTCTTT
TRBV5-6	-	TRBJ2-1	few	CASSLPLYNEQFF	TGTGCCAGCAGCTTGCCCCTATACAATGAGCAGTTCTTC
TRBV6-1	TRBD2	TRBJ2-3	-	CASRGGGSGRPRTDTQYF	TGTGCCAGCAGGGGGGGAGGTAGCGGGAGGCCCCGCACAGATACGCAGTATTTT
TRBV7-9	TRBD2	TRBJ2-1	-	CASSLVAGGDEQFF	TGTGCCAGCAGCTTAGTAGCGGGAGGGGACGAGCAGTTCTTC
TRBV20-1	TRBD1	TRBJ1-4	-	CSARPDRVITNEKLFF	TGCAGTGCTAGACCGGACAGGGTCATAACTAATGAAAAACTGTTTTTT
TRBV20-1	TRBD2	TRBJ2-7	-	CSASPWGGNSYEQYF	TGCAGTGCTAGTCCCTGGGGGGGGAACTCCTACGAGCAGTACTTC
TRBV20-1	TRBD2	TRBJ2-3	few	CSATSGGADTQYF	TGCAGTGCTACCAGCGGGGGCGCAGATACGCAGTATTTT
TRBV15	-	TRBJ2-3	-	CATSRDPNTDTQYF	TGTGCCACCAGCAGAGACCCTAACACAGATACGCAGTATTTT
TRBV20-1	TRBD1	TRBJ1-2	few	CSADIRQGAVGYTF	TGCAGTGCTGACATACGACAGGGGGCAGTCGGCTACACCTTC
TRBV12-3/TRBV12-4	-	TRBJ2-6	once	CASSSIWAADSGANVLTF	TGTGCCAGCAGTTCCATCTGGGCAGCCGACTCTGGGGCCAACGTCCTGACTTTC
TRBV12-3/TRBV12-4	TRBD2	TRBJ2-3	few	CASSFGGRGGTDTQYF	TGTGCCAGCAGTTTTGGCGGGAGGGGGGGAACAGATACGCAGTATTTT
TRBV6-5	-	TRBJ1-6	few	CASSYSWRGSHSPLHF	TGTGCCAGCAGTTACTCTTGGAGGGGCTCGCATTCACCCCTCCACTTT
TRBV4-3	TRBD2	TRBJ2-3	few	CASSGASGSGTDTQYF	TGCGCCAGCAGCGGGGCTAGCGGGAGTGGAACAGATACGCAGTATTTT
TRBV7-8	-	TRBJ2-1	-	CASSLLAGQWDNEQFF	TGTGCCAGCAGCTTATTAGCAGGGCAATGGGACAATGAGCAGTTCTTC
TRBV5-1	-	TRBJ2-6	-	CASSILLSGANVLTF	TGCGCCAGCAGCATACTCCTCTCTGGGGCCAACGTCCTGACTTTC